Below are 3 T cell receptor beta chains sequenced from a single sample in a study of vaccination and CD4 T cells after COVID-19. Treatment specified: roughly 11-day PBMC culture with coronavirus spike peptide pools or control peptides (ViraFEST assay). Antigen specificity for these receptors is unknown. The Oncomine TCR Beta short-read assay was what sequenced the DNA obtained from cultured CD4+ T cells. TCRdb redid the calling of the PCR reads with MiXCR, one entry per CDR3 protein. The data contain roughly 14,000 distinct CDR3 sequences, around half of them singletons. The specimen was CD4+ T cells from blood, cultured in vitro, collected before SARS-CoV-2 vaccination. These receptors were collected from a human donor who had recovered from COVID-19.

This clonotype appeared a few times. The chain recombines TRBV6-1 with TRBJ1-5; D ambiguous. The germline V gene has CDR1 MNHNS and CDR2 SASEGT. The CDR3 loop spans 15 amino acids. Trimming pared 8 bases from V and 0 bases from J, leaving 14 bases between. Here the CDR3 reads CASQNWGYSNQPQHF. The CDR3 DNA reads TGTGCCAGCCAAAATTGGGGTTATAGCAATCAGCCCCAGCATTTT.

This sequence joins TRBV19 and TRBJ2-1; 9 nucleotides align to TRBD2. The CDR3 extends over 11 amino acids. The germline gives CDR1 LNHDA, CDR2 SQIVND (reference sequence). This CDR3 reads CACGRANEQFF. For the CDR3, the DNA is TGTGCATGCGGGAGGGCCAATGAGCAGTTCTTC.

Only a few counts were recorded for this clonotype. CDR3 in DNA: TGTGCCAGCAGCACCGCCAACCAAGAGACCCAGTACTTC. Its protein product is CASSTANQETQYF. The V call is TRBV7-2, the J call TRBJ2-5, with D unresolved. Germline CDR1 reads SGHTA; CDR2 reads FQGNSA. V was cut by 5 bases and J by 0 bases, with 7 bases left in between. The length of the CDR3 is 13 residues.